A single sample is the source of the 28 T cell receptor beta chains below, sequenced in a study of post-analysis software for immune sequencing data. These TCRs are of unknown antigen specificity. cDNA libraries of TCR beta carried unique molecular identifiers. TCRdb reprocessed the PCR reads via MiXCR and lists one record per CDR3 protein. This table has 750,000 to 950,000 distinct CDR3 sequences, roughly 50% appearing once. Whole-study results and caveats: Several TRBV segments (TRBV5-6, TRBV5-1 and TRBV20-1 among them) occurred more frequently in patients than in controls.

Sequencing was carried out using blood. These receptors originate from a girl under 18 with multiple sclerosis.

This clonotype was seen only a few times. The rearrangement links TRBV28 to TRBJ2-5; D call uncertain. TRBJ2-7 explains the end of the DNA better; the J call may be wrong. CDR1 MDHEN and CDR2 SYDVKM come from the germline V gene. This CDR3 is 12 amino acids long. CDR3 DNA: TGTGCCAGCAGTTTACCGCTCTACGAGCAGTACTTC. Translation gives CASSLPLYEQYF.

This clonotype is a singleton in its sample. This chain uses TRBV14 with TRBJ1-2; no firm D call. CDR1 is SGHDN and CDR2 is FVKESK in the germline V gene. Trimming cost V 4 bases and J 8 bases, with 11 bases left between them. The CDR3 runs to 12 residues. DNA of the CDR3: TGTGCCAGCAGCCCGGGCGCGGGAGGCTACACCTTC. The encoded protein is CASSPGAGGYTF.

As DNA, the CDR3 is TGCGCCAGCAGCATAGAAGGGACTAGCGGCACAGATACGCAGTATTTT. It yields the protein CASSIEGTSGTDTQYF. J is TRBJ2-3 and V is TRBV5-1; 10 bases agree with TRBD2. The V gene's germline CDR1 is SGHRS and CDR2 YFSETQ. V was pared by 4 bases and J by 1 base, with 6 bases of the junction left unmatched. The CDR3 extends over 16 amino acids.

The chain has TRBV7-6 and TRBJ2-3, with TRBD2 identical over 10 bases. CDR1 is SGHVS, CDR2 FNYEAQ, per germline. The length of the CDR3 is 17 residues. J lost 3 bases, V lost 5 bases, and 11 bases had no gene match. The CDR3 DNA follows: TGTGCCAGCAGCCCTCGGGGGGCTAGCGGGAGAACAGATACGCAGTATTTT. Its translation: CASSPRGASGRTDTQYF.

This clonotype appeared a few times. The CDR3 coding sequence is TGTGCCATCAGTGAGTTTGGCCTAGCGGGAGAGGACGCAGATACGCAGTATTTT. It encodes CAISEFGLAGEDADTQYF. The V call is TRBV10-3, the J call TRBJ2-3; TRBD2 matches 10 bases. The germline CDR1 and CDR2 sequences are ENHRY and SYGVKD. Unmatched junction bases numbered 11, after V lost 1 base and J lost 4 bases. The CDR3 is 18 residues long.

A note on this clonotype: The junction and the germline gene differ at one end; a read error may be behind it. V usage is TRBV5-1 and J usage is TRBJ2-1; no definite D call. Germline CDR1 reads SGHRS; CDR2 reads YFSETQ. The CDR3 contains 15 residues. CDR3 bases: TGCGCCAGCAGTTTGGTGCCCGACTCCTACAATGAGCAGTTCTTC. Protein sequence: CASSLVPDSYNEQFF.

This clonotype was seen a few times. The rearrangement links TRBV20-1 to TRBJ1-4; D might be TRBD1 (5 bases). Germline values: CDR1 DFQATT, CDR2 SNEGSKA (reference sequence). The CDR3 runs to 18 residues. V dropped 3 bases and J dropped 0 bases, with 20 bases sitting between them. CDR3 coding DNA: TGCAGTGCTAGGGGCTCTGACAGAGTCTCCGCAACTAATGAAAAACTGTTTTTT. Amino acids: CSARGSDRVSATNEKLFF.

The CDR3 nucleotides are TGCGCCAGCAAAGGCACTTCTAACTATGGCTACACCTTC. As protein: CASKGTSNYGYTF. The chain couples TRBV5-1 to TRBJ1-2; D not resolved. The CDR3 sequence is 13 residues long. In germline, CDR1 is SGHRS, CDR2 YFSETQ. Trimming removed 6 bases from V and 0 bases from J, with 9 bases in between.

This rearrangement joins TRBV5-1 to TRBJ2-1, with D unresolved. Germline assignment: CDR1 SGHRS and CDR2 YFSETQ. This CDR3 region has 15 residues. The V and J ends lost 4 bases and 9 bases respectively, with 20 bases between them. The CDR3 DNA sequence: TGCGCCAGCAGCGGGCCCGTCGAACCCTTTGGTGAGCAGTTCTTC. This translates into CASSGPVEPFGEQFF.

The chain joins TRBV14 to TRBJ2-5; 7 bases are shared with TRBD1. Germline V lookup: CDR1 SGHDN, CDR2 FVKESK. The CDR3 is 17 residues long. V was pared by 0 bases and J by 5 bases, with 12 bases of the junction left unmatched. The CDR3 DNA sequence: TGTGCCAGCAGCCAAGAAGGTCCGGACAGGTACTGGGAGACCCAGTACTTC. Its protein product is CASSQEGPDRYWETQYF.

This clonotype was detected only a few times. The chain links TRBV9 to TRBJ1-2, with D perhaps TRBD1 (6 bases). CDR3 length: 14 amino acids. From germline, CDR1 is SGDLS and CDR2 YYNGEE. The V and J ends lost 0 bases and 6 bases respectively, with 12 bases between them. In DNA, the CDR3 is TGTGCCAGCAGCGTAGCGACAGGTGGGCATGGCTACACCTTC. The encoded protein is CASSVATGGHGYTF.

The rearrangement joins TRBV5-1 to TRBJ2-1; D remains unclear. Germline CDR1 SGHRS, CDR2 YFSETQ. This CDR3 comprises 14 residues. Trimming removed 3 bases from V and 7 bases from J, with 14 bases in between. CDR3 amino acids: CASSSRAAGNEQFF. CDR3 sequence (DNA): TGCGCCAGCAGCTCGCGCGCGGCCGGTAATGAGCAGTTCTTC.

The gene calls are TRBV20-1 and TRBJ2-7, with 11 bases matching TRBD2. Near its end, the DNA agrees better with TRBJ2-5, so the J call may be wrong. The CDR3 spans 15 residues. The V gene's germline CDR1 is DFQATT and CDR2 SNEGSKA (reference sequence). The CDR3: CSAAILAGDQETQYF. CDR3 nucleotide sequence: TGCAGTGCTGCTATACTAGCGGGAGATCAAGAGACCCAGTACTTC.

This chain joins TRBV11-2 and TRBJ1-4; D unresolved. Deletions cut 1 base from V and 0 bases from J, with 24 bases between. This CDR3 is built from 21 residues. From germline, CDR1 is SGHAT and CDR2 FQNNGV. CDR3 sequence (DNA): TGTGCCAGCAGCTTAGTTTATTCGTTCGGGCCGATCCTTTCAACTAATGAAAAACTGTTTTTT. It translates to CASSLVYSFGPILSTNEKLFF.

This clonotype occurred once. The chain joins TRBV15 to TRBJ2-7; the D gene is possibly TRBD2 (6 bases). Trimming shortened V by 1 base and J by 0 bases, and 13 bases separated the two germline ends. Germline values: CDR1 LNHNV, CDR2 YYDKDF (reference sequence). The CDR3 spans 16 residues. The CDR3 DNA sequence: TGTGCCACCAGCAGAGGGGAGGACTGGCACTCCTACGAGCAGTACTTC. Translation: CATSRGEDWHSYEQYF.

This clonotype has just a few counts. The gene calls are TRBV9 and TRBJ1-2, with 7 bases aligning to TRBD1. Germline V CDR1 and CDR2: SGDLS, YYNGEE. V lost 3 bases and J lost 3; bases outside the gene matches: 8. The CDR3 length is 15 residues. CDR3 protein: CASSGTDRAYYGYTF. Here the CDR3 DNA reads TGTGCCAGCAGCGGGACCGACAGGGCCTACTATGGCTACACCTTC.

This clonotype showed up just once. This chain joins TRBV27 and TRBJ2-7; a possible D gene is TRBD2 (5 bases). The CDR3 runs 13 residues. Germline assignment: CDR1 MNHEY and CDR2 SMNVEV (reference sequence). Between the trimmed V and J ends, which lost 6 bases and 3 bases, there was a span of 12 bases. Here the CDR3 reads CASSRRECYEQYF. CDR3 nucleotides: TGTGCCAGCAGCCGACGGGAATGCTACGAGCAGTACTTC.

The chain recombines TRBV28 with TRBJ1-2, with a possible D match to TRBD1 (5 bases). Germline V gene lookup returns CDR1 MDHEN and CDR2 SYDVKM. V lost 1 base and J 7 bases, leaving 22 bases between the germline ends. CDR3 size: 17 residues. As DNA, the CDR3 is TGTGCCAGCAGTTTATTTGTTTTTGGCGGCGGGGGAGGTGGCTACACCTTC. Its protein is CASSLFVFGGGGGGYTF.

A few counts support this clonotype. This chain links TRBV29-1 with TRBJ2-7, with 8 bases lining up with TRBD2. This CDR3 is built from 13 residues. Germline CDR1 is SQVTM and CDR2 is ANQGSEA. The junction had 6 bases not matched to a gene; V was cut back by 7 bases and J by 1 base. The CDR3 loop is CSASAGGSYEQYF. CDR3 in DNA: TGCAGCGCCTCGGCGGGGGGATCCTACGAGCAGTACTTC.

This clonotype has only a few counts. The V call is TRBV6-6, the J call TRBJ2-7, with TRBD2 matching 13 bases. The V gene end was trimmed by 5 bases and the J gene end by 4 bases; junction bases not matched to a gene: 11. The CDR3 has 17 residues. Germline CDR1 reads MNHNY; CDR2 reads SVGAGI (reference sequence). The CDR3 sequence: CASSTSFGLAGEYEQYF. DNA of the CDR3: TGTGCCAGCAGTACCTCATTTGGACTAGCGGGAGAGTACGAGCAGTACTTC.

The chain recombines TRBV21-1 with TRBJ2-3; the table assigns TRBD2, which was not confirmed against the DNA. TRBV21-1 is termed a pseudogene. The CDR3 covers 20 residues. As DNA, the CDR3 is TGTGCCAGCAGCAAAGGTCGGGGGGGAAAGGCTAGCGGGGGCACAGATACGCAGTATTTT. Translated: CASSKGRGGKASGGTDTQYF.

This clonotype came up a few times. The chain recombines TRBV7-3 with TRBJ2-1, with a tentative D call TRBD2 (6 bases). Germline CDR1 and CDR2: SGHTA and FQGTGA. V was trimmed by 2 bases and J by 4 bases, leaving 12 bases between them. The CDR3 spans 15 residues. The chain's CDR3 is CASSLSLGGYNEQFF. CDR3 DNA sequence: TGTGCCAGCAGCTTATCTCTGGGGGGATACAATGAGCAGTTCTTC.

The chain employs TRBV20-1 and TRBJ2-7, with a weak D call TRBD2 (5 bases). The CDR3 covers 14 residues. The germline gives CDR1 DFQATT, CDR2 SNEGSKA (reference sequence). Between the trimmed V and J ends, which lost 5 bases and 2 bases, there was a span of 16 bases. CDR3 bases: TGCAGTGCTGTAGACTACCCCGAGGCCTACGAGCAGTACTTC. It is translated as CSAVDYPEAYEQYF.

V usage is TRBV29-1 and J usage is TRBJ2-1; TRBD1 matches 11 bases. V dropped 3 bases and J dropped 6; count of bases not matched to a gene: 4. The CDR3 runs to 14 residues. CDR1 and CDR2 from the germline V gene are SQVTM and ANQGSEA. The DNA for the CDR3 is TGCAGCGTTGAGCCGGGACAGGGGGTCAATGAGCAGTTCTTC. It yields the protein CSVEPGQGVNEQFF.

The V call is TRBV6-1, the J call TRBJ1-2; no firm D call. Germline CDR1 and CDR2: MNHNS and SASEGT. Trimming took off 1 base at V and 4 bases at J, with 10 bases between the two ends. CDR3 length equals 14 residues. CDR3 region: CASSEVIAIYGYTF. Here the CDR3 DNA reads TGTGCCAGCAGTGAAGTTATCGCGATCTATGGCTACACCTTC.

The chain combines TRBV5-6 with TRBJ2-1, with TRBD2 as a possible D gene (5 bases). CDR1 and CDR2 from the germline V gene are SGHDT and YYEEEE. This CDR3 is 15 amino acids long. The V gene lost 4 bases and the J gene lost 1 base, with 12 bases spanning the gap. CDR3 protein: CASSNLASSYNEQFF. CDR3 in DNA: TGTGCCAGCAGCAATCTAGCCTCTTCCTACAATGAGCAGTTCTTC.

The sample holds a few counts of this clonotype. The chain recombines TRBV20-1 with TRBJ1-5, with 9 bases matching TRBD1. The J segment lost 2 bases and the V segment lost 6 bases, leaving 29 bases of the junction unmatched. Germline V gene lookup returns CDR1 DFQATT and CDR2 SNEGSKA (reference sequence). This CDR3 has 22 residues. CDR3 protein: CSATLRGGSGTGNEIGNQPQHF. As DNA, the CDR3 is TGCAGTGCAACTCTTAGAGGGGGGTCCGGGACAGGGAACGAAATAGGCAATCAGCCCCAGCATTTT.

The rearrangement joins TRBV20-1 to TRBJ2-3, with 7 bases matching TRBD2. The CDR3 totals 12 residues. The V gene end was trimmed by 6 bases and the J gene end by 5 bases; junction bases not matched to a gene: 5. Germline V gene sequence: CDR1 DFQATT, CDR2 SNEGSKA (reference sequence). The CDR3 protein is CSASRGGDTQYF. Here the CDR3 DNA reads TGCAGTGCCTCTCGCGGGGGAGATACGCAGTATTTT.